A single sample is the source of the 17 T cell receptor beta chains below, sequenced in a study of T cell repertoires in cytomegalovirus infection. For these receptors, no antigen is known. TCRdb independently ran MiXCR on the reads; one entry per CDR3 protein. Of 700,000 to 950,000 distinct CDR3 sequences in the sample, approximately 32% were seen once. Sample: cultured CD8+ T cells from PBMCs, taken from culture after CMV antigen stimulation. All receptors come from a human donor in good health (CMV status not recorded). Some clones in this sample may be carry-over from other donors' samples.

The sample holds many counts of this clonotype. The CDR3 sequence: CASSSPEGNQPQHF. In DNA, the CDR3 is TGTGCCAGCAGCTCCCCGGAGGGGAATCAGCCCCAGCATTTT. This chain links TRBV7-8 with TRBJ1-5; D is perhaps TRBD1 (5 bases). Trimming removed 4 bases from V and 4 bases from J, with 11 bases in between. The CDR3 has 14 amino acids. Germline V gene data show CDR1 as SGHVS and CDR2 as FQNEAQ. Looking up the rest from reference TRBV7-8 and TRBJ1-5 gives the full variable domain: GAGVSQSPRYKVAKRGQDVALRCDPISGHVSLFWYQQALGQGPEFLTYFQNEAQLDKSGLPSDRFFAERPEGSVSTLKIQRTQQEDSAVYLCASSSPEGNQPQHFGDGTRLSIL.

This clonotype was detected only a few times. CDR3 sequence (DNA): TGTGCCAGCTCACCACCGGGCAGGGATGAGCAGTTCTTC. It yields the protein CASSPPGRDEQFF. The genes are TRBV18 and TRBJ2-1, with D possibly matching TRBD1 (5 bases). Germline V gene sequence: CDR1 KGHSH, CDR2 LQKENI. V was pared by 0 bases and J by 8 bases, with 8 bases between. The CDR3 spans 13 residues.

The rearrangement links TRBV4-1 to TRBJ2-1; 7 nucleotides align to TRBD2. The CDR3 is made up of 13 amino acids. From germline, CDR1 is MGHRA and CDR2 YSYEKL. V was clipped by 2 bases and J by 9 bases; unmatched bases: 4. CDR3 loop: CASSQPGEGEQFF. The CDR3 coding sequence is TGCGCCAGCAGCCAACCGGGGGAGGGTGAGCAGTTCTTC.

In its sample, this clonotype was seen a few times. The V call is TRBV18, the J call TRBJ2-1, with 8 bases aligning to TRBD1. V lost 3 bases to trimming and J lost 8 bases; unmatched junction nucleotides: 6. The germline gives CDR1 KGHSH, CDR2 LQKENI. The CDR3 extends over 14 amino acids. The CDR3 DNA reads as TGTGCCAGCTCACCTTGGGCAGGGGGCGATGAGCAGTTCTTC. Translation: CASSPWAGGDEQFF.

This rearrangement joins TRBV5-6 to TRBJ1-5; no definite D call. The ends were cut back, 5 bases at V and 2 bases at J, with 11 bases in the middle. Germline assignment: CDR1 SGHDT and CDR2 YYEEEE. The CDR3 runs to 14 residues. CDR3 sequence reads: CASRQSSGNQPQHF. CDR3 coding DNA: TGTGCCAGCAGGCAGAGCTCGGGCAATCAGCCCCAGCATTTT.

The chain carries TRBV20-1 and TRBJ1-1; the match to TRBD1 covers 7 bases. The CDR3 contains 14 residues. Germline loops: CDR1 DFQATT, CDR2 SNEGSKA (reference sequence). With 6 bases clipped from V and 5 bases from J, the junction kept 12 bases outside the gene matches. CDR3 in DNA: TGCAGTGCGGATGACAGGGAAGGAGGGACTGAAGCTTTCTTT. Its protein is CSADDREGGTEAFF.

There are a few counts of this clonotype. The V gene is TRBV6-1, the J gene TRBJ1-1, with a tentative D call TRBD1 (5 bases). Trimming removed 4 bases from V and 6 bases from J, with 12 bases in between. Germline assignment: CDR1 MNHNS and CDR2 SASEGT. The CDR3 is 13 amino acids. The CDR3 DNA sequence: TGTGCCAGCAGTGGCTCAGGGTTACCTGAAGCTTTCTTT. Its translation: CASSGSGLPEAFF.

The J gene is TRBJ2-5, the V gene TRBV9, with D perhaps TRBD1 or TRBD2 (5 bases each). V lost 2 bases and J lost 5, with 13 bases in between. Germline V gene sequence: CDR1 SGDLS, CDR2 YYNGEE. The CDR3 is 14 amino acids. The CDR3 here is CASSVAGSQETQYF. The CDR3 DNA sequence: TGTGCCAGCAGCGTGGCAGGGAGCCAGGAGACCCAGTACTTC.

The chain links TRBV4-2 to TRBJ2-1, with D possibly matching TRBD2 (5 bases). Trimming pared 11 bases from V and 8 bases from J, leaving 7 bases between. The germline V gene encodes CDR1 LGHNA and CDR2 YNFKEQ. The CDR3 consists of 9 residues. The CDR3 DNA reads TGTGCCTCCGGGGATGAGCAGTTCTTC. Its protein product is CASGDEQFF.

The table lists this clonotype with a few counts. The DNA of the CDR3 is TGTGCCAGCAGTACTCGACAGGTTGCTTGGAATGAGCAGTTCTTC. It encodes CASSTRQVAWNEQFF. The V call is TRBV27, the J call TRBJ2-1; TRBD1 is a possible D gene (6 bases). This CDR3 contains 15 residues. V gave up 5 bases and J gave up 7 bases, with 18 bases separating them. CDR1 is MNHEY, CDR2 SMNVEV, per germline (reference sequence).

The rearrangement uses TRBV6-5 and TRBJ2-1; D unclear. CDR3 length: 14 residues. Germline V gene sequence: CDR1 MNHEY, CDR2 SVGAGI. Trimming shortened V by 1 base and J by 1 base, and 5 bases separated the two germline ends. In DNA form, the CDR3 reads TGTGCCAGCAGTTACTACATTTCCTACAATGAGCAGTTCTTC. This gives the protein CASSYYISYNEQFF.

This rearrangement joins TRBV9 to TRBJ2-7; D is unresolved. CDR1 and CDR2 from the germline V gene are SGDLS and YYNGEE. Trimming stripped 0 bases from V and 4 bases from J, with 11 bases between. The length of the CDR3 is 14 residues. CDR3 nucleotide sequence: TGTGCCAGCAGCGTAGCTGGGGAAAAGTACGAGCAGTACTTC. This gives the protein CASSVAGEKYEQYF.

The rearrangement joins TRBV12-5 to TRBJ2-7, with D perhaps assigned TRBD1 or TRBD2 (5 bases each). This CDR3 has 18 residues. V was trimmed by 7 bases and J by 0 bases, leaving 25 bases between them. Germline CDR1 LGHNT, CDR2 FRNRAP. The CDR3 protein is CASDLTLGTEVLSYEQYF. CDR3 bases: TGTGCTAGTGACTTGACATTGGGGACCGAGGTTCTCTCCTACGAGCAGTACTTC.

The chain is built from TRBV20-1 and TRBJ2-1; 11 bases map to TRBD2. Germline CDR1 and CDR2: DFQATT and SNEGSKA (reference sequence). J gave up 6 bases and V 1 base, and 5 bases lay outside the gene matches. The CDR3 is made up of 15 amino acids. As DNA, the CDR3 is TGCAGTGCTAGAGGTAGCGGGGGGGCCATCAATGAGCAGTTCTTC. Translation: CSARGSGGAINEQFF.

The V gene is TRBV27, the J gene TRBJ1-6, with 8 bases aligning to TRBD1. J lost 7 bases, V lost 7 bases, and 12 bases had no gene match. Germline assignment: CDR1 MNHEY and CDR2 SMNVEV (reference sequence). This CDR3 region has 16 residues. The CDR3 DNA sequence: TGTGCCAGCACATCTTGGACAGGGTTTTCAAATTCACCCCTCCACTTT. Translated: CASTSWTGFSNSPLHF.

The chain has TRBV9 and TRBJ1-1; a possible D gene is TRBD1 (6 bases). Germline CDR1 reads SGDLS; CDR2 reads YYNGEE. V shed 0 bases and J shed 7 bases, with 13 bases lying between them. This CDR3 has 14 residues. The CDR3 sequence is CASSVGNRAHEAFF. For the CDR3, the DNA is TGTGCCAGCAGCGTAGGAAACAGGGCCCATGAAGCTTTCTTT.

This clonotype was counted ten times or more. The rearrangement joins TRBV7-2 to TRBJ2-3; D unresolved. There are 15 residues in the CDR3. Germline V gene data show CDR1 as SGHTA and CDR2 as FQGNSA. Trimming removed 4 bases from V and 3 bases from J, with 14 bases in between. The CDR3 DNA is TGTGCCAGCAGCTCAGACCAGTTTATAACAGATACGCAGTATTTT. This translates into CASSSDQFITDTQYF.